Listed here is a single T cell receptor beta chain. Its target is unknown. Isolated RNA was reverse transcribed in full, so expressed TCRB transcripts were sequenced. TCRdb's copy holds only in-frame clones and misses some; the assay was immunoSEQ multiplex PCR. The sample has approximately 160,000 clones, almost 65% seen once. The entry originates in a study of beta chain features in type 1 diabetes. Study conclusions and caveats: When VDJ junctions were examined, type 1 diabetes patients showed fewer insertions and more deletions. The study found moderately but significantly shorter TCRB CDR3s in all four CD4+ subsets of Type 1 diabetes patients.

V lost 0 bases, J lost 4 bases, and 11 bases lay in between. The CDR3 has 15 amino acids. Per germline, CDR1 SGHDN and CDR2 FVKESK. Material: naive CD4+ T cells from blood. The receptor's source is a man between 25 and 39 years old with type 1 diabetes. The chain recombines TRBV14 with TRBJ2-3; unclear D gene. The CDR3 here is CASSQELIRPDTQYF. As DNA, the CDR3 is TGTGCCAGCAGCCAAGAATTGATCCGGCCAGATACGCAGTATTTT.